This is a list of T cell receptor beta chains from one sample in a study of metastatic and nonmetastatic thyroid tumors. From the PCR reads, TCRdb re-called clones with MiXCR. Of 30,000 to 40,000 clones in the sample, roughly 35% are singletons; the top ten hold approximately 24%. Specimen: tumor tissue. These receptors originate from a female donor with papillary thyroid cancer or a benign thyroid nodule (not recorded which). Some clones in this sample may be carry-over from other donors' samples. CDR3s leave out the opening cysteine and the closing phenylalanine or tryptophan.

V gene: TRBV6-1; J gene: TRBJ1-2; CDR3 protein: ASSVGQNYGYT
V gene: TRBV11-2; J gene: TRBJ2-7; CDR3 protein: ASSSRQGRTYEQY
V gene: TRBV20-1; J gene: TRBJ2-7; CDR3 protein: SARGYGQGEYYEQY
V gene: TRBV3-1; J gene: TRBJ2-7; CDR3 protein: ASSQDRGTFKEQY
V gene: TRBV11-3; J gene: TRBJ2-7; CDR3 protein: ASSLSGTSVYEQY
V gene: TRBV2; J gene: TRBJ2-5; CDR3 protein: ASNRDREWETQY
V gene: TRBV6-2/TRBV6-3; J gene: TRBJ2-7; CDR3 protein: ASSYVNRWTETPEIYEQY
V gene: TRBV9; J gene: TRBJ1-2; CDR3 protein: ASTKDRVRGYT
V gene: TRBV11-2; J gene: TRBJ2-7; CDR3 protein: ASSSGQGPTYEQY
V gene: TRBV30; J gene: TRBJ1-6; CDR3 protein: AWSVRSTGNSPLH
V gene: TRBV5-1; J gene: TRBJ2-7; CDR3 protein: ASSLGRGVAYEQY
V gene: TRBV7-9; J gene: TRBJ1-1; CDR3 protein: ASSLRGVSTEAF
V gene: TRBV6-8; J gene: TRBJ2-7; CDR3 protein: ASSYFSGQGPTYEQY
V gene: TRBV5-1; J gene: TRBJ2-7; CDR3 protein: ASSTRQGRYEQY
V gene: TRBV27; J gene: TRBJ2-3; CDR3 protein: ASSFQGAGGDTQY
V gene: TRBV4-2; J gene: TRBJ1-5; CDR3 protein: ASSQDGQPGQPQH
V gene: TRBV18; J gene: TRBJ2-1; CDR3 protein: ASSPQLAGGPTYNEQF
V gene: TRBV6-1; J gene: TRBJ1-1; CDR3 protein: ASRRIPGSGNTEAF
V gene: TRBV5-5; J gene: TRBJ1-5; CDR3 protein: ASSPTVTQPQH
V gene: TRBV20-1; J gene: TRBJ2-5; CDR3 protein: SAAQGTQY
V gene: TRBV6-5; J gene: TRBJ2-7; CDR3 protein: AISYSGECEQY
V gene: TRBV6-6; J gene: TRBJ2-1; CDR3 protein: ASSYATEKLVGF